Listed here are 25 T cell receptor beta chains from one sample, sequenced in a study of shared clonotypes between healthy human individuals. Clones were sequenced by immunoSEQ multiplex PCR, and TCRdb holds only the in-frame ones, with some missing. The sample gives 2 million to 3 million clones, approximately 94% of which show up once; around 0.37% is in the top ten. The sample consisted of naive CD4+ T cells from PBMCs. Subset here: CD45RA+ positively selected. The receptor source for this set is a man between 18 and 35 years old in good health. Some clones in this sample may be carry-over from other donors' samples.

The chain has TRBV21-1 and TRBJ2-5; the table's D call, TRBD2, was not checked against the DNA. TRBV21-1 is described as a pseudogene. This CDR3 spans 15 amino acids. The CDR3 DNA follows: TGTGCCAGCATGGGCCGGACTAGCGGGAGGGAGACCCAGTACTTC. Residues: CASMGRTSGRETQYF.

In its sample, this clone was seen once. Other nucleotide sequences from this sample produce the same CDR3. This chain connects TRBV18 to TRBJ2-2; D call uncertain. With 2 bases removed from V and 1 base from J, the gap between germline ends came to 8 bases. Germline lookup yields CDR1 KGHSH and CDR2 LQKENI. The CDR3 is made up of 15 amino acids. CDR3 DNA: TGTGCCAGCTCACCAGGGCTACTGAACACCGGGGAGCTGTTTTTT. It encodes CASSPGLLNTGELFF.

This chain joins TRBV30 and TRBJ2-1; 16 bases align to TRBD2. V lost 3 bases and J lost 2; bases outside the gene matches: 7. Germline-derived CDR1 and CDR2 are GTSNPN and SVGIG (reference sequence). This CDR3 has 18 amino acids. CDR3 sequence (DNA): TGTGCCTGGAGCCAACCGGGACTAGCGGGAGGGACCTACAATGAGCAGTTCTTC. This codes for CAWSQPGLAGGTYNEQFF.

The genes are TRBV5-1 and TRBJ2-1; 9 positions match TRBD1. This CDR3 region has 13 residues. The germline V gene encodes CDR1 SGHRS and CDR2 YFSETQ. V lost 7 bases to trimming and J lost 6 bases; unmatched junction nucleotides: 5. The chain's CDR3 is CASQGQGANEQFF. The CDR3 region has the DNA TGCGCCAGCCAGGGACAGGGTGCCAATGAGCAGTTCTTC. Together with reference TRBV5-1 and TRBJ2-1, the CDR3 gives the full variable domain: KAGVTQTPRYLIKTRGQQVTLSCSPISGHRSVSWYQQTPGQGLQFLFEYFSETQRNKGNFPGRFSGRQFSNSRSEMNVSTLELGDSALYLCASQGQGANEQFFGPGTRLTVL.

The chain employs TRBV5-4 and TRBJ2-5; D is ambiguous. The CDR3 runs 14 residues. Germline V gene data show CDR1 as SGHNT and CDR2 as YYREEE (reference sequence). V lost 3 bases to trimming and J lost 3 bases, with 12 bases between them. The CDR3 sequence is CASSSPSGEETQYF. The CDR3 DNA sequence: TGTGCCAGCAGCTCCCCGAGTGGGGAAGAGACCCAGTACTTC.

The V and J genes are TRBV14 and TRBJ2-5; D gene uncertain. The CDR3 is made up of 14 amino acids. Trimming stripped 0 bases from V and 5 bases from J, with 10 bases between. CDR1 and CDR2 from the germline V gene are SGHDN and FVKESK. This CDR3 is CASSQDPGSETQYF. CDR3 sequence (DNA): TGTGCCAGCAGCCAAGATCCAGGCAGTGAGACCCAGTACTTC.

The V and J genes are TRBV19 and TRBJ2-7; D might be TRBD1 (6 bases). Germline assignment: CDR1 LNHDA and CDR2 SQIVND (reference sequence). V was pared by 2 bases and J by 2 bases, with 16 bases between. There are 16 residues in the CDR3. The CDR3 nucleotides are TGTGCCAGTAGTATACGTGGGGGCGAAGGTCCCTACGAGCAGTACTTC. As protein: CASSIRGGEGPYEQYF.

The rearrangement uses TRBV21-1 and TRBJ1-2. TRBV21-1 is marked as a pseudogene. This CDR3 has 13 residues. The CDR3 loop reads CARLRGVNYGYTF. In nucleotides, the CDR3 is TGTGCCAGGCTAAGAGGAGTGAACTATGGCTACACCTTC.

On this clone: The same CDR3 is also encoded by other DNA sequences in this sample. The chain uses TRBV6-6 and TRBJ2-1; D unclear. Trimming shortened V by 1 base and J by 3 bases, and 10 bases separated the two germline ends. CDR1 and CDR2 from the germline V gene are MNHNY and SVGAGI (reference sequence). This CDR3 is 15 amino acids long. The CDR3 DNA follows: TGTGCCAGCAGTTACTTGGGCAGCAGCTACAATGAGCAGTTCTTC. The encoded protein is CASSYLGSSYNEQFF.

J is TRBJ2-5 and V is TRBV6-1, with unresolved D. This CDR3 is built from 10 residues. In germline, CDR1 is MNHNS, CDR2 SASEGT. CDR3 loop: CPRTQETQYF. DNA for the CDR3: TGTCCTCGGACGCAAGAGACCCAGTACTTC.

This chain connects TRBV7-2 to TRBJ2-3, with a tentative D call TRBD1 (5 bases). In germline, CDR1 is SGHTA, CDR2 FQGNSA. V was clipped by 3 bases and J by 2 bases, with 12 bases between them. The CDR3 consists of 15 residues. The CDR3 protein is CASSFRVGLTDTQYF. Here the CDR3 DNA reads TGTGCCAGCAGCTTTCGGGTGGGGCTCACAGATACGCAGTATTTT. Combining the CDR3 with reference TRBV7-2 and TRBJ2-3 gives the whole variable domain GAGVSQSPSNKVTEKGKDVELRCDPISGHTALYWYRQSLGQGLEFLIYFQGNSAPDKSGLPSDRFSAERTGGSVSTLTIQRTQQEDSAVYLCASSFRVGLTDTQYFGPGTRLTVL.

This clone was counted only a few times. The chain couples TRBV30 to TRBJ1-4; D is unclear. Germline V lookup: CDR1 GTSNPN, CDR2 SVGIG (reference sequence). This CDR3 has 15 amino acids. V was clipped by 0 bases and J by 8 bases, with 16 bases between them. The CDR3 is CAWSVSAGSGEKLFF. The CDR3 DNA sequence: TGTGCCTGGAGTGTATCGGCAGGCTCGGGAGAAAAACTGTTTTTT.

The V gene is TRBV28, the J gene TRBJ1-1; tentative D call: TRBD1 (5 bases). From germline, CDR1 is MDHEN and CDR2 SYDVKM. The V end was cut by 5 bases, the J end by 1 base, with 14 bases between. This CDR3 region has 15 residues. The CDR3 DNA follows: TGTGCCAGCAGTACTCCGGGACCGGGGAACACTGAAGCTTTCTTT. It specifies CASSTPGPGNTEAFF.

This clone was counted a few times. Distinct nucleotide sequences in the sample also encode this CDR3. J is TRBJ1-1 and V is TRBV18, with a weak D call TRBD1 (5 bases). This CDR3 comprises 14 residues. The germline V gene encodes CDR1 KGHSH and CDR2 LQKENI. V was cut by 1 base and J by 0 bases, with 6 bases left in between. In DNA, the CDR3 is TGTGCCAGCTCACCACAGGGGATGAACACTGAAGCTTTCTTT. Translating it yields CASSPQGMNTEAFF. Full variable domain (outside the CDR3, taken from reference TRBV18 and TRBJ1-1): NAGVMQNPRHLVRRRGQEARLRCSPMKGHSHVYWYRQLPEEGLKFMVYLQKENIIDESGMPKERFSAEFPKEGPSILRIQQVVRGDSAAYFCASSPQGMNTEAFFGQGTRLTVV.

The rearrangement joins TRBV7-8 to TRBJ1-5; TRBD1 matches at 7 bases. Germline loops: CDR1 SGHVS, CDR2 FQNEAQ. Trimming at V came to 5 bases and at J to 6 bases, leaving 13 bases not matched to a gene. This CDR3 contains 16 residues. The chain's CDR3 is CASSPRQGGEGQPQHF. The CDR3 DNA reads TGTGCCAGCAGCCCCCGACAGGGAGGCGAGGGTCAGCCCCAGCATTTT.

For the CDR3, the DNA is TGCGCCAGCAGCCAAGAAGGGGCGGGGGCCGACACTGAAGCTTTCTTT. Translated, it gives CASSQEGAGADTEAFF. V usage is TRBV4-1 and J usage is TRBJ1-1; tentative D call: TRBD1 (6 bases). This CDR3 is built from 16 residues. The ends were cut back, 0 bases at V and 3 bases at J, with 14 bases in the middle. CDR1 MGHRA and CDR2 YSYEKL come from the germline V gene.

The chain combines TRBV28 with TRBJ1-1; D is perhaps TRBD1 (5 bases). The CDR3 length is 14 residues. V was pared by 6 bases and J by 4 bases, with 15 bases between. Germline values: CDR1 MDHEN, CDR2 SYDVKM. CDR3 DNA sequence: TGTGCCAGCAGCCCTCTGGCCAGGGCCACTGAAGCTTTCTTT. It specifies CASSPLARATEAFF. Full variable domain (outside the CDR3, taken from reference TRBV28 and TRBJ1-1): DVKVTQSSRYLVKRTGEKVFLECVQDMDHENMFWYRQDPGLGLRLIYFSYDVKMKEKGDIPEGYSVSREKKERFSLILESASTNQTSMYLCASSPLARATEAFFGQGTRLTVV.

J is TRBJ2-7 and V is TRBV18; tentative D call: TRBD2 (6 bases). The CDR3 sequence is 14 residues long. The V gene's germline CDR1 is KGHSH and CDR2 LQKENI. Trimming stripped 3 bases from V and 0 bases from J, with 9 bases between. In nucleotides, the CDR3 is TGTGCCAGCTCACCCGGGGAGGCCTCCTACGAGCAGTACTTC. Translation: CASSPGEASYEQYF.

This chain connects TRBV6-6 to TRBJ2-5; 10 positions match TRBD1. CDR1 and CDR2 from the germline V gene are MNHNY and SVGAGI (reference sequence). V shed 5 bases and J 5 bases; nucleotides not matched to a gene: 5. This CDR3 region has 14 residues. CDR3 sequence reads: CASSPGQGMETQYF. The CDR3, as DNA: TGTGCCAGCAGTCCGGGACAGGGGATGGAGACCCAGTACTTC.

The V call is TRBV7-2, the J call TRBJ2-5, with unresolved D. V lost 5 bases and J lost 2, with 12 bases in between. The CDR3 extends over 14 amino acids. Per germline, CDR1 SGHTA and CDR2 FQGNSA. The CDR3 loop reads CASSQYDGQETQYF. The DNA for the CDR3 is TGTGCCAGCAGCCAATACGACGGGCAAGAGACCCAGTACTTC.

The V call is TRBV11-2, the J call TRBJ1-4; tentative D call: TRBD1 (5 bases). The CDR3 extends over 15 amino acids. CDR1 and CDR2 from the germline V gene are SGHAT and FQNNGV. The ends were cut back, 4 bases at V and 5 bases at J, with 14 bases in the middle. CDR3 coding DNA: TGTGCCAGCAGCTCACCGACAGCTGGGAATGAAAAACTGTTTTTT. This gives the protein CASSSPTAGNEKLFF.

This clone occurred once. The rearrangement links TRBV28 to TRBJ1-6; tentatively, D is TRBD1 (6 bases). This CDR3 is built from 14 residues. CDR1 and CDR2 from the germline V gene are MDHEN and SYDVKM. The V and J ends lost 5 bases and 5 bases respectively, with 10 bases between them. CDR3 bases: TGTGCCAGCAGTGCGCGGACAGATAATTCACCCCTCCACTTT. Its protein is CASSARTDNSPLHF. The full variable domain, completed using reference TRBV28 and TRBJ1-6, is DVKVTQSSRYLVKRTGEKVFLECVQDMDHENMFWYRQDPGLGLRLIYFSYDVKMKEKGDIPEGYSVSREKKERFSLILESASTNQTSMYLCASSARTDNSPLHFGNGTRLTVT.

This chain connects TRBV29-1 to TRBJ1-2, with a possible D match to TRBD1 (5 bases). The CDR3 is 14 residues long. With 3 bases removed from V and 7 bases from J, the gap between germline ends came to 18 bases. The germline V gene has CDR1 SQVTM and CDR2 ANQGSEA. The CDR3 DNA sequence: TGCAGCGTTGACTCTGCCAGGGCGCGTGGTGGCTACACCTTC. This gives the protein CSVDSARARGGYTF.

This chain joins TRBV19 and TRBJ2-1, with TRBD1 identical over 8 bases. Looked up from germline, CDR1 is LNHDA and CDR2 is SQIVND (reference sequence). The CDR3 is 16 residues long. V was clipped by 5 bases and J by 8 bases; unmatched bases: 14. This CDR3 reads CASSRTGTGPSDEQFF. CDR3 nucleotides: TGTGCCAGTAGTCGAACCGGGACAGGACCCTCGGATGAGCAGTTCTTC.

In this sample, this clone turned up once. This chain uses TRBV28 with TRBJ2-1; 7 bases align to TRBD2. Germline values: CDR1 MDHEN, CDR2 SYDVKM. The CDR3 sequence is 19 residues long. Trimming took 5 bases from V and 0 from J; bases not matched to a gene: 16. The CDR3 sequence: CASSPLDRLAPSSYNEQFF. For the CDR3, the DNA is TGTGCCAGCAGTCCTCTTGACCGACTAGCCCCGAGCTCCTACAATGAGCAGTTCTTC. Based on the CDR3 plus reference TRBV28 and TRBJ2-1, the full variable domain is DVKVTQSSRYLVKRTGEKVFLECVQDMDHENMFWYRQDPGLGLRLIYFSYDVKMKEKGDIPEGYSVSREKKERFSLILESASTNQTSMYLCASSPLDRLAPSSYNEQFFGPGTRLTVL.